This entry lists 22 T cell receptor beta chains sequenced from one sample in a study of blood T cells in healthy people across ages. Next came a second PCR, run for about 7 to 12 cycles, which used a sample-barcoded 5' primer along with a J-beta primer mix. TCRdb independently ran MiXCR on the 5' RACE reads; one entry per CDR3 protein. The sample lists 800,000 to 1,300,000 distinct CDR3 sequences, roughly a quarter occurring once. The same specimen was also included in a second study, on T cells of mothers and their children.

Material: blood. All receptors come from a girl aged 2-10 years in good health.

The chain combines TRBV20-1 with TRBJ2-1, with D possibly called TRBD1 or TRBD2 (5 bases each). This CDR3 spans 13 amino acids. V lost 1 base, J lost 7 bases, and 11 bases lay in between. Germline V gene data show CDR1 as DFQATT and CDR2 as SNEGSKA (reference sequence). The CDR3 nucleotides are TGCAGTGCTAGAGTTTTCGGGACGAATGAGCAGTTCTTC. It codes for CSARVFGTNEQFF.

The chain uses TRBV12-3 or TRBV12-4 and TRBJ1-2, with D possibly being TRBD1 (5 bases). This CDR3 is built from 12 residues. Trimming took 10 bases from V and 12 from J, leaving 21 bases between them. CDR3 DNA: TGTGCCACCTCCTCGGGGCAGCGAGGCGACACCTTC. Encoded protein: CATSSGQRGDTF.

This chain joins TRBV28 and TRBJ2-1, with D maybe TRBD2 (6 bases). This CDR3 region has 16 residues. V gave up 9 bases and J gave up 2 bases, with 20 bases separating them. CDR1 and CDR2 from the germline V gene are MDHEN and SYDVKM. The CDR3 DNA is TGTGCCAGTGCGTCTTTTGGTAGCGGAACCTACAATGAGCAGTTCTTC. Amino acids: CASASFGSGTYNEQFF. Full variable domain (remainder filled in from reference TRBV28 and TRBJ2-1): DVKVTQSSRYLVKRTGEKVFLECVQDMDHENMFWYRQDPGLGLRLIYFSYDVKMKEKGDIPEGYSVSREKKERFSLILESASTNQTSMYLCASASFGSGTYNEQFFGPGTRLTVL.

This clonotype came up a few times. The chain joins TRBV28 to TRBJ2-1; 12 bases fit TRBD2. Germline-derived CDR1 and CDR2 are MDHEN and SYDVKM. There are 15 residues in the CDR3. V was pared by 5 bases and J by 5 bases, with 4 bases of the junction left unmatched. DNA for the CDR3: TGTGCCAGCAGTACAAGGACTAGCGGGAACAATGAGCAGTTCTTC. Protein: CASSTRTSGNNEQFF.

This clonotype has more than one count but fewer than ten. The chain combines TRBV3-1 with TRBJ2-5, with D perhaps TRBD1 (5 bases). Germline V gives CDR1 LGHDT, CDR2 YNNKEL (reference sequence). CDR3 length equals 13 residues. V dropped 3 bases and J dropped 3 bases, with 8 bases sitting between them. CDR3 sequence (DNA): TGTGCCAGCAGCCATGACAGTAAAGAGACCCAGTACTTC. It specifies CASSHDSKETQYF.

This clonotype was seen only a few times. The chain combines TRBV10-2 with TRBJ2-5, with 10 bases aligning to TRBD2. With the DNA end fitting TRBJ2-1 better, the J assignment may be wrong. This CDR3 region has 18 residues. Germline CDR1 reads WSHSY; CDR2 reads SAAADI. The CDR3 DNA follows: TGCGCCAGCACGCAGAGGCTAGCGGGAGAGGCCGGGGGCAATGAGCAGTTCTTC. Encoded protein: CASTQRLAGEAGGNEQFF.

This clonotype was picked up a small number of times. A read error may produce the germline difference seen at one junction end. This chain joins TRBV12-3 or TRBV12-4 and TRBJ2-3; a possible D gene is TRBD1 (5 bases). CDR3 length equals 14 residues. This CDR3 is CASSPDTYTDTQCF. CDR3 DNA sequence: TGTGCCAGCAGTCCGGACACCTACACAGATACGCAGTGTTTT.

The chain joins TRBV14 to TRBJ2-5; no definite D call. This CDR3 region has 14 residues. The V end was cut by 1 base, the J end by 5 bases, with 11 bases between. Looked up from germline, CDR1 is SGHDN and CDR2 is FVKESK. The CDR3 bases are TGTGCCAGCAGCCAAGGGGCTAGAAGCGAGACCCAGTACTTC. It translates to CASSQGARSETQYF.

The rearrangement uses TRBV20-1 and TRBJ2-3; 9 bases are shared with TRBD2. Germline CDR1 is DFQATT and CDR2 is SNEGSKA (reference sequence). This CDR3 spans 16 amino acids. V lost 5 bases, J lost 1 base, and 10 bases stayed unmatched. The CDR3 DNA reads TGCAGTGCTCCCGGATTAGCGGGAGTGGGCACAGATACGCAGTATTTT. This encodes CSAPGLAGVGTDTQYF.

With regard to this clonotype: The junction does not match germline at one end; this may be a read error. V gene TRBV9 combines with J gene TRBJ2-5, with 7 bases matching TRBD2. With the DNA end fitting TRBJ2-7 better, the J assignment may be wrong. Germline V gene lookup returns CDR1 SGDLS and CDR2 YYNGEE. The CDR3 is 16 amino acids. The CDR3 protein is CAGSPYWGGPRNEQYF. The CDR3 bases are TGTGCCGGCAGCCCATACTGGGGGGGACCAAGGAACGAGCAGTACTTC.

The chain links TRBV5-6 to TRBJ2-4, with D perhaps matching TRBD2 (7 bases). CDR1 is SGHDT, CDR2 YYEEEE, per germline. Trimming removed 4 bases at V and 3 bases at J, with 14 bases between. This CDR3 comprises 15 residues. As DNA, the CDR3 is TGTGCCAGCAGCCTAAGGGGGGGCGGCAAAAACATTCAGTACTTC. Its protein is CASSLRGGGKNIQYF. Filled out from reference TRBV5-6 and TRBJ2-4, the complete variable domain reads DAGVTQSPTHLIKTRGQQVTLRCSPKSGHDTVSWYQQALGQGPQFIFQYYEEEERQRGNFPDRFSGHQFPNYSSELNVNALLLGDSALYLCASSLRGGGKNIQYFGAGTRLSVL.

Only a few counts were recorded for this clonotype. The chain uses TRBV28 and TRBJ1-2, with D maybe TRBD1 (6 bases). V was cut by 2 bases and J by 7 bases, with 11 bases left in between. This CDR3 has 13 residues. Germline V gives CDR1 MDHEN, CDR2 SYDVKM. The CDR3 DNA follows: TGTGCCAGCAGTTTAGACAGGCGTTCTGGCTACACCTTC. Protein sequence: CASSLDRRSGYTF.

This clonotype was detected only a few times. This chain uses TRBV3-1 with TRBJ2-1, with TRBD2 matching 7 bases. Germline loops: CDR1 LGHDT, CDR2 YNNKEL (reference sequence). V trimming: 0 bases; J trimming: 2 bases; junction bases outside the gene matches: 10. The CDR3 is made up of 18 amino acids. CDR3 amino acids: CASSQEGVASGAYNEQFF. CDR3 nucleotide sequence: TGTGCCAGCAGCCAAGAAGGAGTTGCAAGCGGGGCCTACAATGAGCAGTTCTTC.

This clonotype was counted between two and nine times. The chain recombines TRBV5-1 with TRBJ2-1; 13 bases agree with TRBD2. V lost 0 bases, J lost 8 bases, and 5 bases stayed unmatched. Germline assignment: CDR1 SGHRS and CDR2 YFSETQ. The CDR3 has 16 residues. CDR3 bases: TGCGCCAGCAGCTTGGGAGGGACTAGCGGGACCGATGAGCAGTTCTTC. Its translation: CASSLGGTSGTDEQFF. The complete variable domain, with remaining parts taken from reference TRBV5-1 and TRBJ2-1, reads KAGVTQTPRYLIKTRGQQVTLSCSPISGHRSVSWYQQTPGQGLQFLFEYFSETQRNKGNFPGRFSGRQFSNSRSEMNVSTLELGDSALYLCASSLGGTSGTDEQFFGPGTRLTVL.

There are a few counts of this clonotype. DNA of the CDR3: TGTGCCACCATTAAGACTAGCAAAGAGACCCAGTACTTC. Protein product: CATIKTSKETQYF. The rearrangement links TRBV24-1 to TRBJ2-5; 7 nucleotides align to TRBD2. Per germline, CDR1 KGHDR and CDR2 SFDVKD. The V and J ends lost 8 bases and 3 bases, in that order; junction bases with no gene match: 5. This CDR3 region has 13 residues.

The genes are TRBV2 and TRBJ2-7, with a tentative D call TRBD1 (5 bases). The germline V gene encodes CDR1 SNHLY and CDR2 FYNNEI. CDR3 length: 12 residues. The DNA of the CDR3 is TGTGTCCCAGGGCAGCGAAACTACGAGCAGTACTTC. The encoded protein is CVPGQRNYEQYF.

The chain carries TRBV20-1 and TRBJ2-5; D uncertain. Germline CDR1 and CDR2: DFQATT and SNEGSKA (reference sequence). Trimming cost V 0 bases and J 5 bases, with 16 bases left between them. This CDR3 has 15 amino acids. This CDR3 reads CSARDTSFPAETQYF. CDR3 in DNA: TGCAGTGCTAGAGACACATCCTTCCCTGCTGAGACCCAGTACTTC.

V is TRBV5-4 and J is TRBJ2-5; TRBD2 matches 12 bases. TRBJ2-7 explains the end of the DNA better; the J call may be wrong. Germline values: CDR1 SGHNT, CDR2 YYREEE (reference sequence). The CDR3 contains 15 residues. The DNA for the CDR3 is TGTGCCAGCAGGGAAGGACTAGCGGGAACCAACGAGCAGTACTTC. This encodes CASREGLAGTNEQYF.

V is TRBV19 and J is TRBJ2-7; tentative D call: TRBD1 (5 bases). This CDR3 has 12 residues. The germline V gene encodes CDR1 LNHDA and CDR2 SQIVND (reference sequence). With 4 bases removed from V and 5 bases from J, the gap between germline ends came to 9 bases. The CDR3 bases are TGTGCCAGTAGTACAGGGTACCACGAGCAGTACTTC. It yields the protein CASSTGYHEQYF.

The CDR3: CASSFLTVPPYEQYF. In DNA form, the CDR3 reads TGTGCCAGCAGTTTCCTGACAGTTCCCCCCTACGAGCAGTACTTC. The V and J genes are TRBV28 and TRBJ2-7; tentatively, D is TRBD1 (5 bases). Germline values: CDR1 MDHEN, CDR2 SYDVKM. With 3 bases removed from V and 2 bases from J, the gap between germline ends came to 14 bases. The CDR3 is made up of 15 amino acids.

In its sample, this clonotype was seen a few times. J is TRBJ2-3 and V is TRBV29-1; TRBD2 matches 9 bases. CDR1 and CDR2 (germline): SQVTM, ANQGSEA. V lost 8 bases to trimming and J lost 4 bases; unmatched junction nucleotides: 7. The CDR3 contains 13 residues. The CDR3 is CSPRLAGADTQYF. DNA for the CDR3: TGCAGCCCACGATTAGCGGGAGCAGATACGCAGTATTTT.

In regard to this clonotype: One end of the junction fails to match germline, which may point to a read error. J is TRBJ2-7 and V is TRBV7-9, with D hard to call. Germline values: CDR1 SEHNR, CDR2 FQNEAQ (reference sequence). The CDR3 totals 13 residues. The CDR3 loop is CTSSLVLSLQQYF. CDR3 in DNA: TGTACCAGCAGCTTAGTCCTCTCTCTGCAGCAGTACTTC.